The 13 T cell receptor beta chains below were found in one sample sequenced in a study of vaccination effects on CD4 cells after COVID-19. These receptors' targets are unknown. The assay was immunoSEQ multiplex PCR, and TCRdb's table has in-frame clones only and misses some. The table shows tens of thousands of clones, with more than 75% occurring only once. Before any sequencing was done, the ViraFEST assay used viral peptide pools to expand antigen-specific CD4+ T cells. An approximately 10-day culture period preceded the isolation of CD4+ T cells. SARS-CoV-2 infected the person between March and December 2020, as confirmed by PCR. The sequencing used CD4+ T cells from PBMCs cultured with HIV peptides, collected before COVID-19 vaccination. Described subset: HIV-1 Nef peptide pool negative control/reference culture. The receptors derive from a human donor who had a prior SARS-CoV-2 infection.

The J gene is TRBJ2-6, the V gene TRBV5-1; 11 bases fit TRBD2. The ends lost 1 base at V and 0 bases at J; junction bases unmatched: 0. Germline CDR1 is SGHRS and CDR2 is YFSETQ. CDR3 length equals 17 residues. CDR3 residues: CASSLTSGSSGANVLTF. CDR3 nucleotide sequence: TGCGCCAGCAGCTTGACTAGCGGGAGCTCTGGGGCCAACGTCCTGACTTTC.

A few counts support this clone. V and J are TRBV20-1 and TRBJ1-2; D gene ambiguous. Germline lookup yields CDR1 DFQATT and CDR2 SNEGSKA (reference sequence). Trimming left V 3 bases short and J 8 bases short, with 13 bases between. The CDR3 has 12 residues. The CDR3 DNA follows: TGCAGTGCTAGTGGAGGGTTTGGCGGCTACACCTTC. Translating it yields CSASGGFGGYTF.

The rearrangement uses TRBV29-1 and TRBJ2-5; D gene uncertain. Germline V lookup: CDR1 SQVTM, CDR2 ANQGSEA. V lost 0 bases to trimming and J lost 5 bases, with 7 bases between them. This CDR3 is 12 amino acids long. The CDR3 loop is CSVEDSGETQYF. Written as DNA, the CDR3 is TGCAGCGTTGAAGATAGTGGGGAGACCCAGTACTTC.

The rearrangement links TRBV6-1 to TRBJ1-1; D is possibly TRBD1 (6 bases). Germline V gives CDR1 MNHNS, CDR2 SASEGT. V was clipped by 2 bases and J by 13 bases, with 23 bases between them. This CDR3 comprises 15 residues. The DNA for the CDR3 is TGTGCCAGCAGTGAATTCGATTTTTTGAGGGGGGGTGATTTCTTT. Its translation: CASSEFDFLRGGDFF.

This chain joins TRBV7-3 and TRBJ2-2; D is perhaps TRBD1 or TRBD2 (5 bases each). Between the trimmed V and J ends, which lost 1 base and 7 bases, there was a span of 13 bases. The CDR3 spans 15 residues. The germline CDR1 and CDR2 sequences are SGHTA and FQGTGA. This chain's CDR3 is CASSLSGQGYGELFF. CDR3 coding DNA: TGTGCCAGCAGCTTAAGCGGGCAGGGCTACGGGGAGCTGTTTTTT.

This clone showed up just a few times. The sample has other DNA sequences that encode this CDR3 too. The chain uses TRBV2 and TRBJ2-5, with no clear D. This CDR3 comprises 11 residues. Germline V CDR1 and CDR2: SNHLY, FYNNEI. Deletions cut 6 bases from V and 3 bases from J, with 5 bases between. CDR3 in amino acids: CASSGEETQYF. The CDR3 bases are TGTGCCAGCAGCGGTGAAGAGACCCAGTACTTC.

J is TRBJ2-1 and V is TRBV5-1, with 8 nucleotides matching TRBD2. Germline trimming cut 3 bases from V and 5 bases from J; bases unmatched to any gene: 13. The CDR3 totals 17 residues. CDR1 SGHRS and CDR2 YFSETQ come from the germline V gene. CDR3 residues: CASSWGLGPRRNNEQFF. In DNA, the CDR3 is TGCGCCAGCAGCTGGGGACTAGGGCCGAGAAGAAACAATGAGCAGTTCTTC.

The sample holds a few counts of this clone. The chain links TRBV11-2 to TRBJ1-5, with D possibly being TRBD1 (6 bases). The CDR3 extends over 14 amino acids. The germline CDR1 and CDR2 sequences are SGHAT and FQNNGV. Between the trimmed V and J ends, which lost 5 bases and 7 bases, there was a span of 15 bases. The CDR3 loop is CASSLGSGDQPQHF. DNA for the CDR3: TGTGCCAGCAGCCTGGGGTCAGGGGACCAGCCCCAGCATTTT.

The chain has TRBV19 and TRBJ1-2, with D possibly TRBD1 on 5 matching bases. The CDR3 contains 12 residues. The germline V gene encodes CDR1 LNHDA and CDR2 SQIVND (reference sequence). The V gene lost 6 bases and the J gene lost 6 bases, with 11 bases spanning the gap. DNA of the CDR3: TGTGCCAGTAGCTTGTGGGGGGATGGCTACACCTTC. Amino acid sequence: CASSLWGDGYTF.

The chain joins TRBV4-1 to TRBJ2-3; 16 nucleotides line up with TRBD2. The length of the CDR3 is 18 residues. V trimming: 2 bases; J trimming: 6 bases; junction bases outside the gene matches: 8. The germline gives CDR1 MGHRA, CDR2 YSYEKL. In nucleotides, the CDR3 is TGCGCCAGCAGCCAACCGGGACTAGCGGGAGGGCTTGCCGATACGCAGTATTTT. This sequence encodes CASSQPGLAGGLADTQYF.

A note on this clone: A read error may produce the germline difference seen at one junction end. The rearrangement links TRBV5-1 to TRBJ1-1, with TRBD1 as a possible D gene (6 bases). Germline V gene lookup returns CDR1 SGHRS and CDR2 YFSETQ. The CDR3 sequence is 13 residues long. CDR3 sequence reads: CASSFGTNNEAFF. The CDR3 DNA sequence: TGCGCCAGCAGCTTTGGGACAAACAATGAAGCTTTCTTT.

A few counts support this clone. The chain uses TRBV18 and TRBJ1-1; 10 nucleotides align to TRBD1. Germline V gives CDR1 KGHSH, CDR2 LQKENI. V shed 4 bases and J 3 bases; nucleotides not matched to a gene: 11. This CDR3 spans 17 amino acids. The chain's CDR3 is CASSQGQGRGKDTEAFF. Here the CDR3 DNA reads TGTGCCAGCTCACAGGGACAGGGGAGGGGTAAGGACACTGAAGCTTTCTTT.

V gene TRBV6-2 or TRBV6-3 combines with J gene TRBJ1-5, with TRBD1 matching 10 bases. Looked up from germline, CDR1 is MNHEY and CDR2 is SVGEGT. This CDR3 comprises 19 residues. The V segment lost 2 bases and the J segment 2 bases; nucleotides outside the gene matches: 12. CDR3 in DNA: TGTGCCAGCAGTTACGTCCCGGGACAGGGGCAATATGGCAATCAGCCCCAGCATTTT. This sequence encodes CASSYVPGQGQYGNQPQHF.